Listed here are 21 T cell receptor beta chains from one sample, sequenced in a study of T cell responses to AZD1222 COVID-19 vaccine. TCRdb's table, derived via immunoSEQ multiplex PCR, lists solely in-frame clones and lacks some. Here the sample spans roughly 55,000 clones, more than 70% being singletons. The sequencing here drew on peripheral blood, taken on day 0 of AZD1222 vaccination. The origin of the receptors is an adult in good health.

The chain carries TRBV28 and TRBJ2-3; no firm D call. V was clipped by 5 bases and J by 0 bases, with 15 bases between them. Germline V gene lookup returns CDR1 MDHEN and CDR2 SYDVKM. This CDR3 has 16 residues. The CDR3 protein is CASSPRRTGSTDTQYF. CDR3 sequence (DNA): TGTGCCAGCAGTCCCCGCCGGACGGGCAGCACAGATACGCAGTATTTT.

Here the CDR3 DNA reads TGTGCCAGCAGCCGTGACAGGAGCCACACCGGGGAGCTGTTTTTT. Residues: CASSRDRSHTGELFF. The chain employs TRBV7-2 and TRBJ2-2; D is possibly TRBD1 (6 bases). The CDR3 contains 15 residues. Trimming took off 5 bases at V and 3 bases at J, with 13 bases between the two ends. Germline CDR1 reads SGHTA; CDR2 reads FQGNSA.

V usage is TRBV7-3 and J usage is TRBJ2-7, with TRBD1 matching 9 bases. Looked up from germline, CDR1 is SGHTA and CDR2 is FQGTGA. The V and J ends lost 0 bases and 2 bases, in that order; junction bases with no gene match: 2. This CDR3 contains 15 residues. CDR3 loop: CASSLTGTGPYEQYF. The DNA of the CDR3 is TGTGCCAGCAGCTTAACCGGGACAGGGCCCTACGAGCAGTACTTC.

The V call is TRBV28, the J call TRBJ1-1; D possibly corresponds to TRBD1 (6 bases). Germline values: CDR1 MDHEN, CDR2 SYDVKM. This CDR3 comprises 13 residues. V gave up 8 bases and J gave up 4 bases, with 14 bases separating them. The CDR3 sequence: CASHWGASTEAFF. CDR3 DNA sequence: TGTGCCAGCCATTGGGGGGCCTCCACTGAAGCTTTCTTT.

V is TRBV2 and J is TRBJ2-2; a possible D gene is TRBD2 (5 bases). The CDR3 runs to 11 residues. Trimming took off 10 bases at V and 7 bases at J, with 10 bases between the two ends. Germline V gene sequence: CDR1 SNHLY, CDR2 FYNNEI. The CDR3 DNA reads as TGTGCCACCCGGGGATACGGGGAGCTGTTTTTT. Translated: CATRGYGELFF.

V gene TRBV7-2 combines with J gene TRBJ2-7; 7 bases line up with TRBD2. The CDR3 has 14 residues. Per the germline V gene, CDR1 is SGHTA and CDR2 is FQGNSA. V lost 4 bases and J lost 0; bases outside the gene matches: 3. CDR3 sequence: CASSYGGSSYEQYF. Here the CDR3 DNA reads TGTGCCAGCAGCTACGGCGGGAGCTCCTACGAGCAGTACTTC.

The chain couples TRBV10-1 to TRBJ2-7; the match to TRBD2 covers 9 bases. From germline, CDR1 is WNHNN and CDR2 SYGVQD (reference sequence). V lost 1 base, J lost 6 bases, and 4 bases stayed unmatched. The CDR3 loop spans 14 amino acids. The CDR3 region has the DNA TGCGCCAGCAGTGAGTTAGCGGGAGAGGGCGAGCAGTACTTC. This codes for CASSELAGEGEQYF.

A single count supports this clone. The chain joins TRBV24-1 to TRBJ2-7; D remains unclear. The CDR3 is 12 residues long. The V and J ends lost 1 base and 3 bases respectively, with 3 bases between them. From germline, CDR1 is KGHDR and CDR2 SFDVKD. The CDR3 DNA sequence: TGTGCCACCAGTGATTTAGGCTACGAGCAGTACTTC. Translated, it gives CATSDLGYEQYF.

This chain links TRBV20-1 with TRBJ1-1; D remains ambiguous. CDR1 and CDR2 from the germline V gene are DFQATT and SNEGSKA (reference sequence). This CDR3 is built from 11 residues. In DNA form, the CDR3 reads TGCAGGAACGGGGAAAACACTGAAGCTTTCTTT. Residues: CRNGENTEAFF.

The chain has TRBV19 and TRBJ1-2; 10 bases are a match to TRBD1. The CDR3 has 15 residues. Germline V gives CDR1 LNHDA, CDR2 SQIVND (reference sequence). The ends lost 3 bases at V and 6 bases at J; junction bases unmatched: 7. The CDR3 bases are TGTGCCAGTAGTATGACCGGGACAGGGGCGGATGGCTACACCTTC. The encoded protein is CASSMTGTGADGYTF.

This clone was observed once. The V call is TRBV7-9, the J call TRBJ2-2; D uncertain. V was pared by 5 bases and J by 5 bases, with 12 bases between. The CDR3 is made up of 14 amino acids. Germline V gene sequence: CDR1 SEHNR, CDR2 FQNEAQ (reference sequence). The DNA for the CDR3 is TGTGCCAGCAGCCCGCAGTCTTGGACCGGGGAGCTGTTTTTT. Protein product: CASSPQSWTGELFF.

V gene TRBV28 combines with J gene TRBJ2-7; 10 positions match TRBD1. The ends lost 5 bases at V and 4 bases at J; junction bases unmatched: 2. Germline-derived CDR1 and CDR2 are MDHEN and SYDVKM. CDR3 length: 13 residues. CDR3 sequence (DNA): TGTGCCAGCAGTGGGACAGGGGTTTACGAGCAGTACTTC. Its protein product is CASSGTGVYEQYF.

The gene calls are TRBV4-1 and TRBJ1-5; tentative D call: TRBD1 (5 bases). V was shortened by 0 bases and J by 1 base, with 19 bases between the two germline ends. Per the germline V gene, CDR1 is MGHRA and CDR2 is YSYEKL. The CDR3 consists of 19 residues. CDR3 bases: TGCGCCAGCAGCCAAGATCCCCACGGACACCTCTCCAGCAATCAGCCCCAGCATTTT. This translates into CASSQDPHGHLSSNQPQHF.

The chain is built from TRBV2 and TRBJ2-5; TRBD1 is a possible D gene (5 bases). The CDR3 runs 16 residues. The V and J ends lost 2 bases and 5 bases respectively, with 18 bases between them. Germline V lookup: CDR1 SNHLY, CDR2 FYNNEI. CDR3 in amino acids: CASSERSQGLGETQYF. As DNA, the CDR3 is TGTGCCAGCAGTGAAAGGTCGCAGGGTTTAGGGGAGACCCAGTACTTC.

The chain joins TRBV3-1 (or the pseudogene TRBV3-2) to TRBJ1-1, with D tentatively TRBD1 (6 bases). Germline-derived CDR1 and CDR2 are LGHDT and YNNKEL (reference sequence). The V end was cut by 2 bases, the J end by 8 bases, with 12 bases between. The CDR3 has 13 amino acids. The CDR3 protein is CASSQRTVGEAFF. DNA of the CDR3: TGTGCCAGCAGCCAAAGGACAGTCGGGGAAGCTTTCTTT.

This clone came up a few times. This chain uses TRBV6-5 with TRBJ2-7; 8 nucleotides line up with TRBD1. The CDR3 spans 15 residues. The J segment lost 2 bases and the V segment lost 0 bases, leaving 3 bases of the junction unmatched. CDR1 and CDR2 from the germline V gene are MNHEY and SVGAGI. DNA of the CDR3: TGTGCCAGCAGTTACTCGTTCAGGGGGCCCTACGAGCAGTACTTC. It translates to CASSYSFRGPYEQYF.

The chain has TRBV15 and TRBJ2-1; D not resolved. CDR1 LNHNV and CDR2 YYDKDF come from the germline V gene (reference sequence). The ends were cut back, 0 bases at V and 5 bases at J, with 11 bases in the middle. CDR3 length: 15 amino acids. The CDR3 sequence is CATSREYKSNNEQFF. CDR3 coding DNA: TGTGCCACCAGCAGAGAATATAAGAGTAACAATGAGCAGTTCTTC.

The chain employs TRBV5-5 and TRBJ2-7; D uncertain. Per germline, CDR1 SGHKS and CDR2 YYEKEE (reference sequence). Trimming took 4 bases from V and 2 from J, leaving 16 bases between them. The CDR3 sequence is 15 residues long. The CDR3 protein is CASSQDPPLTYEQYF. CDR3 in DNA: TGTGCCAGCAGCCAGGATCCCCCTCTGACCTACGAGCAGTACTTC.

The chain joins TRBV6-2 or TRBV6-3 to TRBJ2-1; 10 bases fit TRBD1. This CDR3 region has 12 residues. The germline CDR1 and CDR2 sequences are MNHEY and SVGEGT. V trimming: 0 bases; J trimming: 14 bases; junction bases outside the gene matches: 1. In DNA form, the CDR3 reads TGTGCCAGCAGTTACTCGACAGGGGGCAAGTTCTTC. Translating gives CASSYSTGGKFF.

This chain uses TRBV27 with TRBJ1-4; possibly TRBD1 for D (5 bases). The CDR3 is made up of 14 amino acids. CDR1 MNHEY and CDR2 SMNVEV come from the germline V gene (reference sequence). V was clipped by 9 bases and J by 4 bases, with 15 bases between them. In DNA, the CDR3 is TGTGCCAGTGGACGGCCGGGGGATAATGAAAAACTGTTTTTT. Protein: CASGRPGDNEKLFF.

This clone has just a few counts. V is TRBV4-2 and J is TRBJ2-1, with D perhaps matching TRBD2 (5 bases). This CDR3 has 17 amino acids. With 0 bases removed from V and 6 bases from J, the gap between germline ends came to 18 bases. The germline gives CDR1 LGHNA, CDR2 YNFKEQ. The CDR3 nucleotides read TGTGCCAGCAGCCAAGAACCTGCGCTAGCTTCGGGCAATGAGCAGTTCTTC. Translating it yields CASSQEPALASGNEQFF.